The sequence of this T cell receptor (beta chain) was determined in a study of OX40 agonist ivuxolimab in advanced cancers. The overall study: As their treatment, patients were administered ivuxolimab, an agonistic anti-OX40 (CD134) antibody. Patients were roughly 87% male with ages about 20 to 79, mean approximately 62.

Trimming removed 2 bases at V and 0 bases at J, with 6 bases between. CDR3 length equals 14 residues. Looked up from germline, CDR1 is SGHVS and CDR2 is FNYEAQ. Worth noting for this clone: As yet, its antigen is unknown.

Sequencing was performed with immunoSEQ multiplex PCR; in TCRdb, only in-frame clones are kept and a portion is missing. The sample holds tens of thousands of clones, roughly 84% seen once. Broader study findings: Partly responding patients at 0.1-3.0 mg/kg showed some of the smallest clonal expansion.

The material was CD4+ or CD8+ T cells sorted from blood, obtained in a trial of the OX40 agonist ivuxolimab. The chain uses TRBV7-6 and TRBJ2-3; D remains unclear. The TCR originated in an adult with an advanced solid tumor such as melanoma, head and neck, liver or kidney cancer. This chain's CDR3 is CASSLFSSTDTQYF. Written as DNA, the CDR3 is TGTGCCAGCAGCTTATTCAGCAGCACAGATACGCAGTATTTT. The complete variable domain, with remaining parts taken from reference TRBV7-6 and TRBJ2-3, reads GAGVSQSPRYKVTKRGQDVALRCDPISGHVSLYWYRQALGQGPEFLTYFNYEAQQDKSGLPNDRFSAERPEGSISTLTIQRTEQRDSAMYRCASSLFSSTDTQYFGPGTRLTVL.